This TCR beta chain was profiled in a study of cytomegalovirus exposure and HLA in healthy donors. Study background: As released early, the data held about 85 million unique TCRs from HLA-typed donors. Study outcomes and limitations: There were approximately 150 TCR beta chains listed as cytomegalovirus-associated. Accurate predictions that matched the HLA-A and HLA-B alleles of most subjects were reportedly made from TCR beta sequences.

The germline CDR1 and CDR2 sequences are ENHRY and SYGVKD. Trimming pared 4 bases from V and 6 bases from J, leaving 6 bases between. The CDR3 loop spans 11 amino acids. The study ran its PCR with 60 Vbeta and 13 Jbeta primers. The table came from immunoSEQ multiplex PCR; TCRdb's copy has only in-frame clones and leaves some out. The sample consists of 140,000 to 150,000 clones, around 86% of them appearing once. Regarding this clone: As yet, its antigen is unknown.

Healthy individuals who donated bone marrow served as the donors. The TCR was taken from a woman aged 30 to 39 in good health and CMV-seronegative. This sequence joins TRBV10-3 and TRBJ1-2, with a weak D call TRBD1 (5 bases). The sequencing sample was made of PBMCs. In DNA, the CDR3 is TGTGCCATCAGTGGGGGGGATGGCTACACCTTC. This codes for CAISGGDGYTF.